These 9 T cell receptor beta chains originate from one sample sequenced in a study of blood T cell repertoires in COVID-19. Here immunoSEQ multiplex PCR was the method, and the copy in TCRdb shows in-frame clones only, minus some. This table has about 73,000 clones, around four fifths appearing once. Material for sequencing was peripheral blood. The receptor set was obtained from a man between 45 and 60 years old with active COVID-19.

The genes are TRBV5-1 and TRBJ2-5; a weak D match, TRBD2 (6 bases). The CDR3 spans 14 residues. Germline V CDR1 and CDR2: SGHRS, YFSETQ. The ends were cut back, 2 bases at V and 2 bases at J, with 10 bases in the middle. CDR3 bases: TGCGCCAGCAGCTTATCGCTAGCGCAAGAGACCCAGTACTTC. Translated: CASSLSLAQETQYF.

V is TRBV21-1 and J is TRBJ2-4; the table's D gene call, TRBD2, was not cross checked with the DNA. TRBV21-1 is reported as a pseudogene. This CDR3 comprises 15 residues. The DNA for the CDR3 is TGTGCCAGCAGCAAAGTGAGCCTAGCCAAAAACATTCAGTACTTC. Translation: CASSKVSLAKNIQYF.

The count of this clone is one. Here the CDR3 reads CASSQGVDEAFF. In DNA form, the CDR3 reads TGTGCCAGCAGCCAGGGGGTAGATGAAGCTTTCTTT. This sequence joins TRBV6-5 and TRBJ1-1; 7 bases fit TRBD1. Germline CDR1 MNHEY, CDR2 SVGAGI. This CDR3 region has 12 residues. Losses at the gene ends were 6 bases for V and 7 bases for J; bases not matched to a gene: 5.

The chain couples TRBV18 to TRBJ1-4; weak D call: TRBD1 (6 bases). Between the trimmed V and J ends, which lost 3 bases and 5 bases, there was a span of 13 bases. The CDR3 covers 15 residues. Germline CDR1 and CDR2: KGHSH and LQKENI. The CDR3 reads CASSPADSVNEKLFF. DNA of the CDR3: TGTGCCAGCTCACCTGCGGACAGTGTAAATGAAAAACTGTTTTTT.

The CDR3 nucleotides read TGCGCCAGCAGCTTGGGGGCCAGCGGGGGAGATACGCAGTATTTT. This encodes CASSLGASGGDTQYF. The rearrangement joins TRBV5-1 to TRBJ2-3; 8 bases are shared with TRBD2. CDR3 length: 15 amino acids. J was trimmed by 5 bases and V by 0 bases; bases with no gene match: 5. Germline CDR1 reads SGHRS; CDR2 reads YFSETQ.

This clone has just a few counts. The chain joins TRBV6-5 to TRBJ1-6, with 8 bases that match TRBD1. CDR1 is MNHEY, CDR2 SVGAGI, per germline. Trimming took 4 bases from V and 7 from J; bases not matched to a gene: 3. This CDR3 region has 14 residues. The CDR3 sequence is CASSFRTGNSPLHF. CDR3 nucleotides: TGTGCCAGCAGTTTTCGGACAGGGAATTCACCCCTCCACTTT.

This clone was seen only a few times. This chain connects TRBV2 to TRBJ1-5; TRBD1 matches at 7 bases. The CDR3 contains 14 residues. J was trimmed by 4 bases and V by 7 bases; bases with no gene match: 7. The germline CDR1 and CDR2 sequences are SNHLY and FYNNEI. The CDR3: CASKPQGINQPQHF. The CDR3 DNA reads as TGTGCCAGCAAGCCACAGGGGATAAATCAGCCCCAGCATTTT. Full variable domain (outside the CDR3, taken from reference TRBV2 and TRBJ1-5): EPEVTQTPSHQVTQMGQEVILRCVPISNHLYFYWYRQILGQKVEFLVSFYNNEISEKSEIFDDQFSVERPDGSNFTLKIRSTKLEDSAMYFCASKPQGINQPQHFGDGTRLSIL.

This chain links TRBV5-8 with TRBJ1-5, with 7 bases that match TRBD1. The CDR3 contains 15 residues. CDR1 is SGHTS and CDR2 is YDEGEE in the germline V gene. Trimming removed 4 bases from V and 3 bases from J; junction bases left unmatched: 7. The CDR3 spells CASSPWTGPNQPQHF. DNA for the CDR3: TGTGCCAGCAGCCCCTGGACAGGACCCAATCAGCCCCAGCATTTT.

This sequence joins TRBV5-1 and TRBJ2-3; 8 bases match TRBD1. V lost 0 bases and J lost 2; bases outside the gene matches: 5. This CDR3 has 16 residues. In germline, CDR1 is SGHRS, CDR2 YFSETQ. CDR3 loop: CASSLGVTGATDTQYF. CDR3 DNA sequence: TGCGCCAGCAGCTTGGGGGTGACAGGGGCCACAGATACGCAGTATTTT.